This T cell receptor beta chain derives from a study of cytomegalovirus exposure and HLA in healthy donors. Study results and caveats: The majority of TCR sequences were rare, yet some public TCRs appeared in many donors. It was reported that TCR beta sequences correctly inferred the HLA-A and HLA-B alleles for most subjects. An analysis done earlier found most TCR beta V segments productive about 87% or about 30% of the time.

With regard to this clone: No antigen is known for it.

Vbeta (60) and Jbeta (13) primers were used in the PCR. Generated by immunoSEQ multiplex PCR, the TCRdb table keeps only in-frame clones and is missing some. The table records 150,000 or so clones, 80% to 85% of them present only once. In nominal health when sampled, donors likely had unrecorded immune exposures nonetheless. The specimen sequenced was PBMCs. The sequence was obtained from a man younger than 30 in good health and CMV-seronegative.

CDR3 amino acids: CASSVDGGRQTQYF. The CDR3 bases are TGTGCCAGCAGCGTAGACGGGGGGCGGCAAACGCAGTATTTT. The J gene is TRBJ2-3, the V gene TRBV9, with TRBD2 as a possible D gene (7 bases). Germline CDR1 is SGDLS and CDR2 is YYNGEE. The germline V and J ends were trimmed by 0 bases and 9 bases, with 14 bases remaining between them. This CDR3 is 14 amino acids long.